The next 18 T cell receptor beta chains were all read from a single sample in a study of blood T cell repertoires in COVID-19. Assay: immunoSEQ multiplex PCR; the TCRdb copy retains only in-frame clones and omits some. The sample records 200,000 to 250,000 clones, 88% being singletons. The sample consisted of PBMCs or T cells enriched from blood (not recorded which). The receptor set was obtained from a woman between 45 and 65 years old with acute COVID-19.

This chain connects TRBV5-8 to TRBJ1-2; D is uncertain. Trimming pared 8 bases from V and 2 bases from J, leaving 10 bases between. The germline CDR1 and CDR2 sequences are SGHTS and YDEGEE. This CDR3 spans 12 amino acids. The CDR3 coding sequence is TGTGCCAGTCTTCGTGGCAACTATGGCTACACCTTC. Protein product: CASLRGNYGYTF.

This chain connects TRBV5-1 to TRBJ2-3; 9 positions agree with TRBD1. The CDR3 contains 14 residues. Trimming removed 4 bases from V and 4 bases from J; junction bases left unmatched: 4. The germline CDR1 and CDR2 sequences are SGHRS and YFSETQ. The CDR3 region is CASSGDREADTQYF. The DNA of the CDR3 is TGCGCCAGCAGCGGGGACAGGGAGGCAGATACGCAGTATTTT.

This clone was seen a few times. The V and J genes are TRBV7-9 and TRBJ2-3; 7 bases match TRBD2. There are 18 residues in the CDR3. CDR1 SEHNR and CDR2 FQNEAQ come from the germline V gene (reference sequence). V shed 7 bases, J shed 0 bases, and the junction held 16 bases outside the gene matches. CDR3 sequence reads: CASTPLLGLLTSTDTQYF. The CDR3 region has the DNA TGTGCCAGCACCCCGCTCCTGGGACTACTTACTAGCACAGATACGCAGTATTTT.

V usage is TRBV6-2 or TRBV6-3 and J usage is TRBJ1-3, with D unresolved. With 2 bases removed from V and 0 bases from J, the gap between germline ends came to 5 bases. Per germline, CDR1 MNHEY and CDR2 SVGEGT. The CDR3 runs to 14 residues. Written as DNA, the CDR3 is TGTGCCAGCAGTTACGACTACTCTGGAAACACCATATATTTT. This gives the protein CASSYDYSGNTIYF.

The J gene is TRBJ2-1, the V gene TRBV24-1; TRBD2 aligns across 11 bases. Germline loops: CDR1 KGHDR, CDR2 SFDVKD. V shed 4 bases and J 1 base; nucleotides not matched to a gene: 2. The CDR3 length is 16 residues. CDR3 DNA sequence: TGTGCCACCAGTGAGGCTAGCGGGGGGTCCTACAATGAGCAGTTCTTC. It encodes CATSEASGGSYNEQFF.

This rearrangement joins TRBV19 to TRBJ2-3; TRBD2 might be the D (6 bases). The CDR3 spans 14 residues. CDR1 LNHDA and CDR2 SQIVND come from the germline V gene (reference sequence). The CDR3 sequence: CATSRGVGTDTQYF. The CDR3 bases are TGTGCTACCTCGCGGGGTGTTGGCACAGATACGCAGTATTTT.

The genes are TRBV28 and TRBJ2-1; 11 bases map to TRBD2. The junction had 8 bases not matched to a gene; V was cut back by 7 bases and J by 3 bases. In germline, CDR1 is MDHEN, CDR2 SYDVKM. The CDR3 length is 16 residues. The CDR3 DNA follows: TGTGCCAGCAATCTGCCCGGGACTAGCGGCTACAATGAGCAGTTCTTC. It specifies CASNLPGTSGYNEQFF.

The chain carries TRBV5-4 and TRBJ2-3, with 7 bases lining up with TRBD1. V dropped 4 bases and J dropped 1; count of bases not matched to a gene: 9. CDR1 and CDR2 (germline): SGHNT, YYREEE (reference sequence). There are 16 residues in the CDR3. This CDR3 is CASSPQGVHRTDTQYF. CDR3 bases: TGTGCCAGCAGCCCCCAGGGGGTACATCGCACAGATACGCAGTATTTT.

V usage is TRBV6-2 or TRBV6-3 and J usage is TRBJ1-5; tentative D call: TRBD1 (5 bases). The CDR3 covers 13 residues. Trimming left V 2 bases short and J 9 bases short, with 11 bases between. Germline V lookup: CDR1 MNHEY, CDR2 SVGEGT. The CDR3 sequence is CASSYPGQTPQHF. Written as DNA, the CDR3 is TGTGCCAGCAGTTACCCCGGACAAACGCCCCAGCATTTT.

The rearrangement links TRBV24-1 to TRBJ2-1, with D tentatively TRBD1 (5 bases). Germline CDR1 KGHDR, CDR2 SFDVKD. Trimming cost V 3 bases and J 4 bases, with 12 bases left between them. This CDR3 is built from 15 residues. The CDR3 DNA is TGTGCCACCAGTGATCGCACAGGCCCGTACAATGAGCAGTTCTTC. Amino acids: CATSDRTGPYNEQFF.

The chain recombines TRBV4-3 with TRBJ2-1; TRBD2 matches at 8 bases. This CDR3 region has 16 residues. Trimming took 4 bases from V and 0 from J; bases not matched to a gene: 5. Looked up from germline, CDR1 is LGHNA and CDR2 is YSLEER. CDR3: CASSREAGVSYNEQFF. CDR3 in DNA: TGCGCCAGCAGCCGAGAAGCGGGAGTCTCCTACAATGAGCAGTTCTTC.

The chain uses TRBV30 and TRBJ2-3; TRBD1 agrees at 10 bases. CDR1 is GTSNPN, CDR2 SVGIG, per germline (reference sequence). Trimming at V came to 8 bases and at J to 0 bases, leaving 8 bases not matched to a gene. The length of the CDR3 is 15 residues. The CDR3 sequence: CAMGQGLQSTDTQYF. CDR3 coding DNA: TGTGCCATGGGACAGGGGTTGCAGAGCACAGATACGCAGTATTTT.

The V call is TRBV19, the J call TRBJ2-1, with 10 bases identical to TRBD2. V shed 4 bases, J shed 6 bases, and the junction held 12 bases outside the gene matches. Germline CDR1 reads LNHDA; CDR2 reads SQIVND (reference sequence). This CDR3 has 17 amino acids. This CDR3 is CASSTPRGASGSNEQFF. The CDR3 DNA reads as TGTGCCAGTAGTACCCCCAGGGGGGCTAGCGGGAGCAATGAGCAGTTCTTC.

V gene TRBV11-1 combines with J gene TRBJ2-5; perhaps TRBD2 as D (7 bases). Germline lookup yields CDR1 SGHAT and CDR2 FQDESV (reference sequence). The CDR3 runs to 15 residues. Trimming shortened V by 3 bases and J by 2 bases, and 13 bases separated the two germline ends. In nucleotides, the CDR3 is TGTGCCAGCAGCTTTGAGGGGGGGCGACAAGAGACCCAGTACTTC. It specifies CASSFEGGRQETQYF.

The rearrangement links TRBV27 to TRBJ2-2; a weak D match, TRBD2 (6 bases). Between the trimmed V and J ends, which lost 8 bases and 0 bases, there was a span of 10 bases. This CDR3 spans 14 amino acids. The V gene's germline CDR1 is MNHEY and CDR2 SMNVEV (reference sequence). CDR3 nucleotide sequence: TGTGCCAGCGGGGGGACCACGAACACCGGGGAGCTGTTTTTT. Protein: CASGGTTNTGELFF.

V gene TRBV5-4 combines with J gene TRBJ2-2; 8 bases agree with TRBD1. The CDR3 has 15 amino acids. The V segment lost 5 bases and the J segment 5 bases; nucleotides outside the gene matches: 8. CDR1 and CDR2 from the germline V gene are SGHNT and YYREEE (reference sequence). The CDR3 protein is CASSPGQGLTGELFF. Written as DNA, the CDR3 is TGTGCCAGCAGTCCAGGACAGGGCCTTACCGGGGAGCTGTTTTTT.

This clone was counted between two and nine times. CDR3 DNA sequence: TGTGCCAGCAGTGCGTACAGGGGCTCCTATAATTCACCCCTCCACTTT. Protein sequence: CASSAYRGSYNSPLHF. The chain is built from TRBV28 and TRBJ1-6, with 7 bases aligning to TRBD1. Germline V gene data show CDR1 as MDHEN and CDR2 as SYDVKM. Trimming took 5 bases from V and 0 from J; bases not matched to a gene: 4. This CDR3 spans 16 amino acids.

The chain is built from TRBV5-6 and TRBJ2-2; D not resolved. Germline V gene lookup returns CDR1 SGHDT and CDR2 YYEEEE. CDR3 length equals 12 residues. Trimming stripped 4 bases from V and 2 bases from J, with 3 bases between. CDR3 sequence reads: CASSLNTGELFF. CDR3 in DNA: TGTGCCAGCAGCCTAAACACCGGGGAGCTGTTTTTT.